The 29 T cell receptor beta chains below come from one sample, sequenced in a study of cytomegalovirus exposure and HLA in healthy donors. This PCR relied on a set of 60 Vbeta primers and 13 Jbeta primers. This table comes from immunoSEQ multiplex PCR, and its TCRdb copy is limited to in-frame clones, with some not included. Of 130,000 or so clones listed, approximately 79% are singletons. The sequencing input was PBMCs. The receptors were sampled from a man in his late teens or twenties in good health and CMV-seropositive.

The J gene is TRBJ1-5, the V gene TRBV7-2; 8 bases match TRBD1. V dropped 3 bases and J dropped 4; count of bases not matched to a gene: 5. Germline CDR1 and CDR2: SGHTA and FQGNSA. CDR3 size: 15 residues. The chain's CDR3 is CASSFQGAGNQPQHF. The CDR3 nucleotides are TGTGCCAGCAGCTTCCAGGGGGCGGGTAATCAGCCCCAGCATTTT.

This clone was detected only once. The chain has TRBV27 and TRBJ1-1, with 11 bases aligning to TRBD1. The V gene's germline CDR1 is MNHEY and CDR2 SMNVEV (reference sequence). CDR3 size: 14 residues. V shed 6 bases, J shed 11 bases, and the junction held 11 bases outside the gene matches. The CDR3 nucleotides read TGTGCCAGCAGCAACAGCGGGACAGGGGGGTTTGCTTTCTTT. Amino acid sequence: CASSNSGTGGFAFF.

The chain couples TRBV19 to TRBJ2-5, with D possibly matching TRBD2 (6 bases). CDR3 length equals 16 residues. Trimming took 7 bases from V and 1 from J, leaving 19 bases between them. The V gene's germline CDR1 is LNHDA and CDR2 SQIVND (reference sequence). The CDR3, as DNA: TGTGCCAGTACCGGGGGTTCAGGGACTCTCCAAGAGACCCAGTACTTC. It yields the protein CASTGGSGTLQETQYF.

This clone was counted once. The rearrangement links TRBV29-1 to TRBJ2-7; 8 bases map to TRBD1. The germline gives CDR1 SQVTM, CDR2 ANQGSEA. V was clipped by 7 bases and J by 5 bases; unmatched bases: 7. This CDR3 has 12 amino acids. CDR3 region: CSGETGDDEQYF. The CDR3 DNA sequence: TGCAGCGGGGAGACAGGGGACGACGAGCAGTACTTC.

On this clone itself: Other DNA sequences within the sample encode an identical CDR3. The chain has TRBV5-1 and TRBJ1-4, with 11 bases identical to TRBD1. J lost 6 bases, V lost 3 bases, and 1 base had no gene match. Germline lookup yields CDR1 SGHRS and CDR2 YFSETQ. This CDR3 region has 14 residues. The CDR3 coding sequence is TGCGCCAGCAGCTCGGGACAGGGGGATGAAAAACTGTTTTTT. Translated: CASSSGQGDEKLFF.

The CDR3 region has the DNA TGTGCCAGCAGCACAAGATTAACAGAAACCTCCGGCTACACCTTC. This translates into CASSTRLTETSGYTF. V and J are TRBV21-1 and TRBJ1-2; TRBD1 is the table's D call and was not checked against the DNA. TRBV21-1 has pseudogene status. CDR3 length: 15 residues.

The V gene is TRBV5-1, the J gene TRBJ1-6; possible D gene TRBD1, 5 bases. V was shortened by 3 bases and J by 7 bases, with 14 bases between the two germline ends. Germline CDR1 reads SGHRS; CDR2 reads YFSETQ. The CDR3 totals 15 residues. CDR3 coding DNA: TGCGCCAGCAGCTCCCAGACAGTAGACAATTCACCCCTCCACTTT. This codes for CASSSQTVDNSPLHF.

In its sample, this clone was seen a few times. The chain joins TRBV4-1 to TRBJ2-1; the match to TRBD1 covers 7 bases. With 1 base clipped from V and 6 bases from J, the junction kept 15 bases outside the gene matches. Looked up from germline, CDR1 is MGHRA and CDR2 is YSYEKL. There are 18 residues in the CDR3. For the CDR3, the DNA is TGCGCCAGCAGCCAAGGTGGGTTCCGGGACAGAGGAAGCAATGAGCAGTTCTTC. Its translation is CASSQGGFRDRGSNEQFF.

The chain recombines TRBV15 with TRBJ1-5; D is undetermined. Germline V gene sequence: CDR1 LNHNV, CDR2 YYDKDF (reference sequence). The V and J ends lost 0 bases and 6 bases respectively, with 6 bases between them. The CDR3 length is 13 residues. The chain's CDR3 is CATSRDPIQPQHF. CDR3 DNA sequence: TGTGCCACCAGCAGAGATCCTATTCAGCCCCAGCATTTT.

V is TRBV18 and J is TRBJ1-5; no firm D call. Per the germline V gene, CDR1 is KGHSH and CDR2 is LQKENI. V was cut by 2 bases and J by 2 bases, with 4 bases left in between. The CDR3 spans 13 residues. The CDR3 region is CASSPSGNQPQHF. In DNA, the CDR3 is TGTGCCAGCTCACCATCCGGCAATCAGCCCCAGCATTTT.

This clone was picked up one time. This chain uses TRBV7-9 with TRBJ2-1, with 13 bases lining up with TRBD2. The CDR3 sequence is 13 residues long. V was pared by 6 bases and J by 7 bases, with 0 bases of the junction left unmatched. CDR1 and CDR2 (germline): SEHNR, FQNEAQ (reference sequence). CDR3 region: CASRLAGGNEQFF. For the CDR3, the DNA is TGTGCCAGCAGACTAGCGGGAGGGAATGAGCAGTTCTTC. The full variable domain, rest sourced from reference TRBV7-9 and TRBJ2-1, is DTGVSQNPRHKITKRGQNVTFRCDPISEHNRLYWYRQTLGQGPEFLTYFQNEAQLEKSRLLSDRFSAERPKGSFSTLEIQRTEQGDSAMYLCASRLAGGNEQFFGPGTRLTVL.

V and J are TRBV5-4 and TRBJ2-5; 7 bases line up with TRBD1. The CDR3 runs 15 residues. CDR1 SGHNT and CDR2 YYREEE come from the germline V gene (reference sequence). J lost 5 bases, V lost 3 bases, and 10 bases had no gene match. As DNA, the CDR3 is TGTGCCAGCAGCTCGCAACAGGGGTCTGGGGAGACCCAGTACTTC. Translated: CASSSQQGSGETQYF.

V and J are TRBV10-3 and TRBJ1-1; TRBD1 matches at 8 bases. V lost 6 bases, J lost 4 bases, and 7 bases stayed unmatched. CDR3 length equals 14 residues. The V gene's germline CDR1 is ENHRY and CDR2 SYGVKD. CDR3 loop: CAIRSAGGITEAFF. The CDR3 region has the DNA TGTGCCATCAGGAGCGCAGGGGGCATCACTGAAGCTTTCTTT.

This chain joins TRBV12-5 and TRBJ1-1; TRBD1 is a possible D gene (6 bases). The V gene's germline CDR1 is LGHNT and CDR2 FRNRAP. CDR3 length equals 14 residues. V lost 5 bases and J 1 base, leaving 11 bases between the germline ends. The CDR3 nucleotides are TGTGCTAGTGGTAAACAGGGATCGAACACTGAAGCTTTCTTT. Translated: CASGKQGSNTEAFF.

This chain uses TRBV19 with TRBJ2-2, with TRBD2 as a possible D gene (5 bases). The germline V gene encodes CDR1 LNHDA and CDR2 SQIVND (reference sequence). The V and J ends lost 5 bases and 0 bases respectively, with 10 bases between them. The CDR3 is 15 residues long. The DNA for the CDR3 is TGTGCCAGTAGTTTACTAGGTTCGAACACCGGGGAGCTGTTTTTT. It is translated as CASSLLGSNTGELFF.

The chain has TRBV5-4 and TRBJ2-5, with a tentative D call TRBD2 (6 bases). CDR1 SGHNT and CDR2 YYREEE come from the germline V gene (reference sequence). The CDR3 sequence is 15 residues long. V was trimmed by 0 bases and J by 2 bases, leaving 11 bases between them. The chain's CDR3 is CASSLAGLSQETQYF. As DNA, the CDR3 is TGTGCCAGCAGCTTGGCGGGACTTTCTCAAGAGACCCAGTACTTC. Together with reference TRBV5-4 and TRBJ2-5, the CDR3 gives the full variable domain: ETGVTQSPTHLIKTRGQQVTLRCSSQSGHNTVSWYQQALGQGPQFIFQYYREEENGRGNFPPRFSGLQFPNYSSELNVNALELDDSALYLCASSLAGLSQETQYFGPGTRLLVL.

This chain connects TRBV5-1 to TRBJ1-1, with 8 bases aligning to TRBD1. Germline-derived CDR1 and CDR2 are SGHRS and YFSETQ. The CDR3 is 14 amino acids. The V and J ends lost 2 bases and 3 bases, in that order; junction bases with no gene match: 3. CDR3 sequence reads: CASSLDRGDTEAFF. CDR3 bases: TGCGCCAGCAGCTTAGACAGGGGAGACACTGAAGCTTTCTTT.

The chain is built from TRBV6-5 and TRBJ1-6; 7 bases are shared with TRBD1. Germline CDR1 reads MNHEY; CDR2 reads SVGAGI. With 6 bases clipped from V and 6 bases from J, the junction kept 5 bases outside the gene matches. The CDR3 loop spans 14 amino acids. The CDR3 is CASSLTGLNSPLHF. In nucleotides, the CDR3 is TGTGCCAGCAGCCTGACAGGGCTTAATTCACCCCTCCACTTT.

This clone was seen more than once but under ten times. V is TRBV28 and J is TRBJ1-5; 8 bases are shared with TRBD1. The ends lost 4 bases at V and 7 bases at J; junction bases unmatched: 9. This CDR3 is 15 amino acids long. From germline, CDR1 is MDHEN and CDR2 SYDVKM. The CDR3 bases are TGTGCCAGCAGTTCACTAGGACAGGGTGGCCAGCCCCAGCATTTT. It is translated as CASSSLGQGGQPQHF.

V gene TRBV5-4 combines with J gene TRBJ2-7, with no clear D. The ends were cut back, 0 bases at V and 6 bases at J, with 16 bases in the middle. CDR3 length: 15 residues. The germline V gene encodes CDR1 SGHNT and CDR2 YYREEE (reference sequence). This chain's CDR3 is CASSLGPGTPAEQYF. The CDR3 DNA reads TGTGCCAGCAGCTTGGGGCCAGGAACCCCCGCCGAGCAGTACTTC.

The chain is built from TRBV6-1 and TRBJ2-2; TRBD2 matches 8 bases. CDR3 size: 17 residues. V lost 2 bases, J lost 0 bases, and 5 bases stayed unmatched. The V gene's germline CDR1 is MNHNS and CDR2 SASEGT. CDR3 region: CASSERTSGANTGELFF. For the CDR3, the DNA is TGTGCCAGCAGTGAAAGAACTAGCGGTGCGAACACCGGGGAGCTGTTTTTT.

This clone was counted a single time. The J gene is TRBJ2-2, the V gene TRBV5-4; TRBD2 aligns across 8 bases. Per germline, CDR1 SGHNT and CDR2 YYREEE (reference sequence). V shed 3 bases and J 4 bases; nucleotides not matched to a gene: 14. The CDR3 covers 18 residues. The CDR3 protein is CASSSGTSFGLGTGELFF. The CDR3 bases are TGTGCCAGCAGCTCCGGGACTAGTTTCGGGCTGGGCACCGGGGAGCTGTTTTTT.

The rearrangement uses TRBV27 and TRBJ1-5; D may be TRBD1 (5 bases). Germline V gene data show CDR1 as MNHEY and CDR2 as SMNVEV (reference sequence). This CDR3 spans 16 amino acids. The V end was cut by 5 bases, the J end by 2 bases, with 16 bases between. CDR3 coding DNA: TGTGCCAGCAGTCGAAGTGGGGGGTTCGGCAATCAGCCCCAGCATTTT. This translates into CASSRSGGFGNQPQHF.

The V and J genes are TRBV6-1 and TRBJ2-3; 7 bases are shared with TRBD2. Germline loops: CDR1 MNHNS, CDR2 SASEGT. V trimming: 11 bases; J trimming: 9 bases; junction bases outside the gene matches: 5. The length of the CDR3 is 10 residues. CDR3 sequence (DNA): TGTGCCGGGGGGGAGGGAACGCAGTATTTT. Translating it yields CAGGEGTQYF.

The chain employs TRBV2 and TRBJ1-5; TRBD1 aligns across 8 bases. The CDR3 covers 15 residues. Germline V CDR1 and CDR2: SNHLY, FYNNEI. Trimming at V came to 6 bases and at J to 0 bases, leaving 4 bases not matched to a gene. The CDR3 region is CASRGTGDSNQPQHF. CDR3 nucleotide sequence: TGTGCCAGCAGAGGGACAGGCGATAGCAATCAGCCCCAGCATTTT.

The chain carries TRBV9 and TRBJ2-7; D not resolved. Deletions cut 4 bases from V and 7 bases from J, with 12 bases between. This CDR3 comprises 12 residues. Germline loops: CDR1 SGDLS, CDR2 YYNGEE. CDR3 nucleotides: TGTGCCAGCAGCTCGCAGTCCGGGGAGCAGTACTTC. Protein sequence: CASSSQSGEQYF.

V is TRBV18 and J is TRBJ2-7; perhaps TRBD2 as D (6 bases). The CDR3 covers 14 residues. With 3 bases removed from V and 2 bases from J, the gap between germline ends came to 11 bases. CDR1 is KGHSH and CDR2 is LQKENI in the germline V gene. The DNA of the CDR3 is TGTGCCAGCTCACCGCGCAGGGAGGCCTACGAGCAGTACTTC. As protein: CASSPRREAYEQYF.

The chain couples TRBV6-5 to TRBJ1-2, with 8 bases matching TRBD1. This CDR3 contains 15 residues. V lost 7 bases, J lost 6 bases, and 13 bases stayed unmatched. In germline, CDR1 is MNHEY, CDR2 SVGAGI. The CDR3 DNA is TGTGCCAGCAATGGACAGGGAGGGTCTCCAAATGGCTACACCTTC. The encoded protein is CASNGQGGSPNGYTF.

The chain combines TRBV5-1 with TRBJ2-4, with D uncertain. Germline CDR1 and CDR2: SGHRS and YFSETQ. V lost 3 bases to trimming and J lost 1 base, with 26 bases between them. This CDR3 region has 20 residues. CDR3 residues: CASSSTNLSPTHPAKNIQYF. Here the CDR3 DNA reads TGCGCCAGCAGCTCTACGAATTTAAGTCCTACGCATCCGGCCAAAAACATTCAGTACTTC.